This passage covers 9 T cell receptor beta chains from one sample sequenced in a study of T-cell reconstitution after alpha-beta-depleted transplantation in children. Preparing the TCRbeta library involved the use of unique molecular identifiers. TCRdb used MiXCR to reprocess the PCR reads, holding one entry per CDR3 protein. The sample holds around 440,000 distinct CDR3 sequences, 10% to 13% seen once. The input for sequencing was PBMCs, taken before TCRalphabeta/CD19-depleted stem cell transplant. The receptor set was obtained from a child under 10 years old with inherited bone marrow failure, due to receive a stem cell transplant.

Ten or more counts support this clonotype. The rearrangement uses TRBV6-5 and TRBJ1-1; weak D call: TRBD1 (5 bases). Looked up from germline, CDR1 is MNHEY and CDR2 is SVGAGI. The CDR3 has 14 residues. V lost 2 bases and J 5 bases, leaving 12 bases between the germline ends. The CDR3 here is CASSYGRGGTEAFF. DNA for the CDR3: TGTGCCAGCAGTTACGGACGTGGGGGGACTGAAGCTTTCTTT.

Many counts were recorded for this clonotype. In nucleotides, the CDR3 is TGTGCCAGCAGTTCGTGGGGTACGCGGGGAAACACCATATATTTT. Residues: CASSSWGTRGNTIYF. The chain recombines TRBV7-9 with TRBJ1-3; D is uncertain. This CDR3 contains 15 residues. Trimming took off 6 bases at V and 4 bases at J, with 16 bases between the two ends. Germline CDR1 is SEHNR and CDR2 is FQNEAQ (reference sequence).

Many counts were recorded for this clonotype. The V gene is TRBV20-1, the J gene TRBJ2-7; a possible D gene is TRBD2 (5 bases). Germline V gene data show CDR1 as DFQATT and CDR2 as SNEGSKA (reference sequence). V was pared by 1 base and J by 2 bases, with 18 bases between. CDR3 size: 16 residues. CDR3 in DNA: TGCAGTGCTAGAGCTCCCCAGGTAGCGTCAACCTACGAGCAGTACTTC. Its protein is CSARAPQVASTYEQYF.

In this sample, this clonotype turned up many times. V usage is TRBV7-9 and J usage is TRBJ2-1; 7 bases map to TRBD2. The ends lost 3 bases at V and 0 bases at J; junction bases unmatched: 8. This CDR3 is built from 17 residues. Per the germline V gene, CDR1 is SEHNR and CDR2 is FQNEAQ (reference sequence). This chain's CDR3 is CASSLGVAGSSYNEQFF. The CDR3 DNA reads TGTGCCAGCAGCTTGGGCGTAGCGGGTAGCTCCTACAATGAGCAGTTCTTC.

The V gene is TRBV10-3, the J gene TRBJ2-2; 7 bases are shared with TRBD1. The CDR3 contains 15 residues. Losses at the gene ends were 2 bases for V and 2 bases for J; bases not matched to a gene: 2. Germline V gene lookup returns CDR1 ENHRY and CDR2 SYGVKD. The CDR3 here is CAISENRGNTGELFF. CDR3 nucleotide sequence: TGTGCCATCAGTGAGAACAGGGGTAACACCGGGGAGCTGTTTTTT.

This clonotype was recorded many times. This chain joins TRBV12-3 or TRBV12-4 and TRBJ1-4; D is unclear. Trimming pared 5 bases from V and 0 bases from J, leaving 13 bases between. The CDR3 runs to 16 residues. The CDR3 nucleotides read TGTGCCAGCAGTCCCCGGACGGGTGCAACTAATGAAAAACTGTTTTTT. Amino acids: CASSPRTGATNEKLFF.

This clonotype came up many times. The CDR3 sequence is CASSRNAGTGSTDTQYF. The CDR3 nucleotides are TGTGCCAGCAGCCGGAACGCCGGGACAGGGAGCACAGATACGCAGTATTTT. The chain recombines TRBV4-2 with TRBJ2-3, with 9 bases that match TRBD1. CDR1 is LGHNA, CDR2 YNFKEQ, per germline. The CDR3 runs to 17 residues. Trimming at V came to 4 bases and at J to 0 bases, leaving 8 bases not matched to a gene.

This clonotype was counted only a few times. This sequence joins TRBV12-3 or TRBV12-4 and TRBJ2-7, with no clear D. This CDR3 contains 15 residues. V was pared by 10 bases and J by 5 bases, with 24 bases between. Here the CDR3 DNA reads TGTGCCACCTCAGAAAACTGGGGTTTCAGGAACGAGCAGTACTTC. Its protein product is CATSENWGFRNEQYF.

This clonotype was recorded at least ten times. The rearrangement joins TRBV21-1 to TRBJ2-3. TRBV21-1 is given as a pseudogene. The CDR3 has 13 residues. CDR3 coding DNA: TGTGCCAGCGCAAAGCGGGAAACAGATACGCAGTATTTT. It specifies CASAKRETDTQYF.